The rows below give T cell receptor beta chains drawn from one sample of a study of T cell responses to AZD1222 COVID-19 vaccine. TCRdb's copy holds only in-frame clones and misses some; the assay was immunoSEQ multiplex PCR. The table shows about 110,000 clones, with roughly nine tenths occurring only once. This specimen consisted of peripheral blood, obtained on day 0 of AZD1222 vaccination. These receptors were taken from an adult in good health. Both conserved end residues are part of each CDR3. The D gene is left open where the match is weak. Part of the rows lack a size; the others show once, few, many or a class for expanded clones.

>TRBJ1-2|NA|TRBV19|TRBD1
TGTGCCAGTAGTATGGGACAGCTCAACTATGGCTACACCTTC
CASSMGQLNYGYTF
>TRBJ1-2|NA|TRBV7-2|TRBD1
TGTGCCAGCAGTTATAGGGACAGTCCCTACACCTTC
CASSYRDSPYTF
>TRBJ2-1|NA|TRBV4-2|NA
TGTGCCAGCAGCCAAGTATCAGGGGACTCCAACAATGAGCAGTTCTTC
CASSQVSGDSNNEQFF
>TRBJ1-1|NA|TRBV29-1|NA
TGCAGCGTCTCCCTAAGGTCGGACACTGAAGCTTTCTTT
CSVSLRSDTEAFF
>TRBJ1-3|NA|TRBV7-8|NA
TGTGCCAGCAGCTTATGGACCCTACAGGCGGTGCGGTCCGGAAACACCATATATTTT
CASSLWTLQAVRSGNTIYF
>TRBJ2-1|NA|TRBV27|TRBD2
TGTGCCAGCAGTTTATCCCCTAGCGGGATATTTCGCTATGAGCAGTTCTTC
CASSLSPSGIFRYEQFF
>TRBJ1-6|NA|TRBV18|NA
TGTGCCAGCTCACCCCGTGGAGGGGGAGATTCACCCCTCCACTTT
CASSPRGGGDSPLHF
>TRBJ2-2|NA|TRBV18|NA
TGTGCCTCCGACGCCGCGAACACCGGGGAGCTGTTTTTT
CASDAANTGELFF
>TRBJ1-1|once|TRBV12-3/TRBV12-4|NA
TGTGCCAGCACCCGAGGGGGGAGAACTGAAGCTTTCTTT
CASTRGGRTEAFF
>TRBJ2-3|NA|TRBV7-8|TRBD1
TGTGCCAGCAGCTTAGATTGGGGTACAGGGGCTTTCACAGATACGCAGTATTTT
CASSLDWGTGAFTDTQYF
>TRBJ2-1|NA|TRBV6-5|NA
TGTGCCAGCACTAGAACGCGTGAGCAGTTCTTC
CASTRTREQFF
>TRBJ1-5|NA|TRBV28|TRBD1
TGTGCCAGCACCCTACAAGCGACAGGGGGCAATCAGCCCCAGCATTTT
CASTLQATGGNQPQHF
>TRBJ1-1|NA|TRBV6-5|TRBD1
TGTGCCAGCAGTTACTCGGGGCAGGGGGGGACTGAAGCTTTCTTT
CASSYSGQGGTEAFF
>TRBJ1-6|once|TRBV14|NA
TGTGCCAGCGGGGGGGCTTCCGATTCACCCCTCCACTTT
CASGGASDSPLHF
>TRBJ1-1|NA|TRBV7-2|NA
TGTGCCAGCAGCTTAGCGGCAGGGGTGACTGAAGCTTTCTTT
CASSLAAGVTEAFF
>TRBJ1-2|NA|TRBV5-1|TRBD1
TGCGCCAGCAGCTTGGGGGACAGCTATGGCTACACCTTC
CASSLGDSYGYTF
>TRBJ2-3|NA|TRBV29-1|NA
TGCAGCGTTGAACCTGTGAGCACAGATACGCAGTATTTT
CSVEPVSTDTQYF
>TRBJ1-5|NA|TRBV29-1|NA
TGCAGCGTCATTTGGGCAGGGAGTCAGCCCCAGCATTTT
CSVIWAGSQPQHF
>TRBJ1-5|NA|TRBV28|TRBD1
TGTGCCAGCAGTCCGGGACAGGGCAATCAGCCCCAGCATTTT
CASSPGQGNQPQHF
>TRBJ1-5|once|TRBV7-2|NA
TGTGCCAGCAGATCCCCCGCTACCGACGCGGGCTCTCAGCCCCAGCATTTT
CASRSPATDAGSQPQHF
>TRBJ2-1|NA|TRBV27|NA
TGTGCCAGCAGCCCCGCTAGGAGACTCAGCTCCTACAATGAGCAGTTCTTC
CASSPARRLSSYNEQFF
>TRBJ1-4|NA|TRBV4-1|NA
TGCGCCAGCAGCCAAGGAGGGACGGGGCGAGGTGACTCTAATGAAAAACTGTTTTTT
CASSQGGTGRGDSNEKLFF
>TRBJ1-4|NA|TRBV2|NA
TGTGCCAGCAGTGGACCGGGACGGACGAATCAAAAACTGTTTTTT
CASSGPGRTNQKLFF
>TRBJ1-6|NA|TRBV15|NA
TGTGCCACCAGCAGAGATAATAATTCACCCCTCCACTTT
CATSRDNNSPLHF
>TRBJ2-7|NA|TRBV11-2|TRBD1
TGTGCCAGCAGCTTAGAGGGACAGAGGTGGCAGTACTTC
CASSLEGQRWQYF
>TRBJ2-2|NA|TRBV5-1|TRBD2
TGCGCCAGCAGCTATTCGGGGGGAACCGGGGAGCTGTTTTTT
CASSYSGGTGELFF
>TRBJ1-5|NA|TRBV6-5|TRBD1
TGTGCCAGCAGTCGGACAGGGCTAGCCCAGCCCCAGCATTTT
CASSRTGLAQPQHF
>TRBJ2-7|NA|TRBV19|TRBD2
TGTGCCAGTAGCCTACTAGCGGGAGGGGGATACGAGCAGTACTTC
CASSLLAGGGYEQYF
>TRBJ2-4|NA|TRBV10-3|NA
TGTGCCATCAGCGAACAGAGAGCCAAAAACATTCAGTACTTC
CAISEQRAKNIQYF
>TRBJ1-1|NA|TRBV27|TRBD1
TGTGCCAGCAGTTTATCGCGGACAGGGGTCGGAAATGAAGCTTTCTTT
CASSLSRTGVGNEAFF
>TRBJ2-2|NA|TRBV15|TRBD1
TGTGCCACCAGCAGAGGACAGGGGGCGATTACGACGAACACCGGGGAGCTGTTTTTT
CATSRGQGAITTNTGELFF
>TRBJ1-4|NA|TRBV3-1/TRBV3-2|NA
TGTGCCAGCAGCCCCGTAGGGGTTGTAAGTGAAAAACTGTTTTTT
CASSPVGVVSEKLFF
>TRBJ2-3|NA|TRBV7-6|NA
TGTGCCAGCAGCTCCAGACGGACAGAGAGCGGCTACCACCTCACAGATACGCAGTATTTT
CASSSRRTESGYHLTDTQYF